These 15 T cell receptor beta chains were sequenced from one sample in a study of PD-L1 blockade in urothelial cancer. Time point specified: peripheral blood 6 weeks after treatment start. The table came from immunoSEQ multiplex PCR; TCRdb's copy has only in-frame clones and leaves some out. The data show some 41,000 clones, with around four fifths seen just once and approximately 15% held by the top ten. The input for sequencing was PBMCs, taken around atezolizumab (anti-PD-L1) treatment. The receptors originated from a man aged 55-75 years with urothelial cancer.

V usage is TRBV7-9 and J usage is TRBJ2-3, with 8 bases aligning to TRBD2. The CDR3 has 18 residues. CDR1 and CDR2 from the germline V gene are SEHNR and FQNEAQ (reference sequence). V shed 5 bases and J 0 bases; nucleotides not matched to a gene: 13. The CDR3 protein is CASSNPRWGGGSTDTQYF. CDR3 bases: TGTGCCAGCAGCAACCCCAGGTGGGGCGGGGGGAGCACAGATACGCAGTATTTT.

This chain connects TRBV10-3 to TRBJ1-6; D perhaps matches TRBD1 (6 bases). CDR1 is ENHRY and CDR2 is SYGVKD in the germline V gene. Trimming left V 10 bases short and J 10 bases short, with 17 bases between. The CDR3 runs to 13 residues. CDR3 region: CASNRAQGSPLHF. The CDR3 DNA sequence: TGTGCCAGCAACAGGGCCCAGGGATCACCCCTCCACTTT.

The chain joins TRBV5-1 to TRBJ2-3; a weak D match, TRBD1 (5 bases). Germline values: CDR1 SGHRS, CDR2 YFSETQ. V lost 0 bases, J lost 6 bases, and 11 bases lay in between. This CDR3 has 14 amino acids. The CDR3 nucleotides read TGCGCCAGCAGCTTGGCCGACAGAGAGGATACGCAGTATTTT. Residues: CASSLADREDTQYF. Filled out from reference TRBV5-1 and TRBJ2-3, the complete variable domain reads KAGVTQTPRYLIKTRGQQVTLSCSPISGHRSVSWYQQTPGQGLQFLFEYFSETQRNKGNFPGRFSGRQFSNSRSEMNVSTLELGDSALYLCASSLADREDTQYFGPGTRLTVL.

CDR3 DNA sequence: TGTGCCAGCAGTTTGTTACAGGGGGGCACTGAAGCTTTCTTT. It specifies CASSLLQGGTEAFF. This chain links TRBV28 with TRBJ1-1, with 8 bases identical to TRBD1. Germline V CDR1 and CDR2: MDHEN, SYDVKM. J was trimmed by 4 bases and V by 3 bases; bases with no gene match: 4. The CDR3 extends over 14 amino acids.

In its sample, this clone was seen a few times. The V and J genes are TRBV21-1 and TRBJ1-3. TRBV21-1 is classified as a pseudogene. CDR3 length: 17 amino acids. CDR3 sequence (DNA): TGTGCCAGCAGCAAAGATCCGACGGAGATCTCTGGAAACACCATATATTTT. It encodes CASSKDPTEISGNTIYF.

This clone was observed a single time. This chain joins TRBV6-1 and TRBJ1-5, with 7 positions matching TRBD1. The germline V gene has CDR1 MNHNS and CDR2 SASEGT. The CDR3 contains 17 residues. V trimming: 2 bases; J trimming: 0 bases; junction bases outside the gene matches: 7. The CDR3 nucleotides read TGTGCCAGCAGTGAATATCGAGACAGGGATAGCAATCAGCCCCAGCATTTT. This codes for CASSEYRDRDSNQPQHF.

V gene TRBV2 combines with J gene TRBJ1-2, with a tentative D call TRBD1 (5 bases). This CDR3 comprises 14 residues. Germline V gene sequence: CDR1 SNHLY, CDR2 FYNNEI. V was cut by 4 bases and J by 5 bases, with 14 bases left in between. CDR3 DNA sequence: TGTGCCAGCAGTGTCAGCGGGCGGGGGTATGGCTACACCTTC. Translation: CASSVSGRGYGYTF.

The genes are TRBV7-2 and TRBJ1-2; D possibly corresponds to TRBD1 (5 bases). Germline values: CDR1 SGHTA, CDR2 FQGNSA. CDR3 size: 14 residues. V was pared by 5 bases and J by 2 bases, with 12 bases between. CDR3 loop: CASSARVGNYGYTF. CDR3 nucleotide sequence: TGTGCCAGCAGCGCCAGGGTGGGAAACTATGGCTACACCTTC.

The chain has TRBV5-6 and TRBJ2-2; D might be TRBD1 (6 bases). V lost 2 bases, J lost 3 bases, and 11 bases lay in between. Germline values: CDR1 SGHDT, CDR2 YYEEEE. The length of the CDR3 is 15 residues. The CDR3 here is CASSFDRLDTGELFF. In DNA form, the CDR3 reads TGTGCCAGCAGCTTTGACAGGTTGGACACCGGGGAGCTGTTTTTT.

The table lists this clone with a count of one. This sequence joins TRBV6-6 and TRBJ2-5; D might be TRBD2 (5 bases). Trimming shortened V by 6 bases and J by 2 bases, and 13 bases separated the two germline ends. Germline V lookup: CDR1 MNHNY, CDR2 SVGAGI (reference sequence). The CDR3 is made up of 14 amino acids. CDR3 in DNA: TGTGCCAGCAGCCCCCAGACTAAGCAAGAGACCCAGTACTTC. This encodes CASSPQTKQETQYF.

The chain joins TRBV29-1 to TRBJ2-1; D is possibly TRBD2 (5 bases). Trimming stripped 0 bases from V and 7 bases from J, with 10 bases between. The CDR3 contains 13 residues. From germline, CDR1 is SQVTM and CDR2 ANQGSEA. CDR3 in amino acids: CSVEDLPGNEQFF. DNA for the CDR3: TGCAGCGTTGAAGATCTGCCGGGGAATGAGCAGTTCTTC.

The chain has TRBV27 and TRBJ1-5, with 8 bases aligning to TRBD1. Germline CDR1 and CDR2: MNHEY and SMNVEV (reference sequence). The CDR3 spans 15 residues. Unmatched junction bases numbered 9, after V lost 7 bases and J lost 4 bases. The DNA of the CDR3 is TGTGCCAGCACCATCCACGGGACAGGTAATCAGCCCCAGCATTTT. Its translation: CASTIHGTGNQPQHF.

The V gene is TRBV18, the J gene TRBJ2-7, with D unclear. Looked up from germline, CDR1 is KGHSH and CDR2 is LQKENI. This CDR3 contains 13 residues. V gave up 4 bases and J gave up 7 bases, with 14 bases separating them. Here the CDR3 reads CASSRLGGEEQYF. In nucleotides, the CDR3 is TGTGCCAGCTCACGGCTCGGCGGAGAAGAGCAGTACTTC.

The chain recombines TRBV7-9 with TRBJ1-4; 9 nucleotides align to TRBD1. Trimming cost V 1 base and J 5 bases; bases outside gene matches: 2. The CDR3 consists of 15 residues. The germline CDR1 and CDR2 sequences are SEHNR and FQNEAQ (reference sequence). Here the CDR3 reads CASSLVTGGNEKLFF. The CDR3 nucleotides read TGTGCCAGCAGCTTAGTCACAGGGGGCAATGAAAAACTGTTTTTT. The whole variable domain, filled in from reference TRBV7-9 and TRBJ1-4, reads DTGVSQNPRHKITKRGQNVTFRCDPISEHNRLYWYRQTLGQGPEFLTYFQNEAQLEKSRLLSDRFSAERPKGSFSTLEIQRTEQGDSAMYLCASSLVTGGNEKLFFGSGTQLSVL.

This clone was picked up a small number of times. The chain couples TRBV27 to TRBJ2-2, with 11 positions matching TRBD2. The CDR3 length is 16 residues. Germline-derived CDR1 and CDR2 are MNHEY and SMNVEV (reference sequence). J lost 1 base, V lost 5 bases, and 3 bases had no gene match. The CDR3 sequence is CASSPGLAGNTGELFF. The DNA of the CDR3 is TGTGCCAGCAGTCCCGGACTAGCGGGGAACACCGGGGAGCTGTTTTTT.